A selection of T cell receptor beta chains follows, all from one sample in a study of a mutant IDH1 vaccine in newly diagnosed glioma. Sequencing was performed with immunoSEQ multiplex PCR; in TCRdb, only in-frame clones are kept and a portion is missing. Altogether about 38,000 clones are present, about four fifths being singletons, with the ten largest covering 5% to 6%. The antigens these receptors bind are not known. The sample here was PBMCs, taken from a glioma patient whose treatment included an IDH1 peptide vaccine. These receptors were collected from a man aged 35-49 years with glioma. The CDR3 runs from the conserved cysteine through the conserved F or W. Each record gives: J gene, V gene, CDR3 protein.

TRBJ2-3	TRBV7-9	CASSDKVGDYPGTDTQYF
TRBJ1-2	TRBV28	CASSLGQEGSTF
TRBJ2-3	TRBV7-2	CASSSPTSTRDTQYF
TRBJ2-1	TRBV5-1	CASSLLAGGPRDEQFF
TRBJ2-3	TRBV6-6	CASSLLSGATDTQYF
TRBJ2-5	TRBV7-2	CASRQWVQETQYF
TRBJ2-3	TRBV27	CASSADYPGILGTDTQYF
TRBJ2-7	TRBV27	CASSLMGSSYEQYF
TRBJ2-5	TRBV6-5	CASSSTSGGQETQYF
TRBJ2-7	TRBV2	CASNREGEQYF
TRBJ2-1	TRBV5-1	CASSLVTSGRVGYNEQFF
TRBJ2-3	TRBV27	CASSLSWAVSTDTQYF
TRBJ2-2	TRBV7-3	CASSLSPGGNSGELFF
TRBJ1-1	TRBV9	CASSSQIGDLNTEAFF
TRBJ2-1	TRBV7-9	CASSLVGTYEQFF
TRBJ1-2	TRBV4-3	CASSQDWGESNYGYTF
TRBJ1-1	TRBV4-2	CASSQGNRVYTEAFF
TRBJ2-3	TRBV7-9	CASSLGQDKTDTQYF
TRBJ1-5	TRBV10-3	CAIQGDGSNQPQHF
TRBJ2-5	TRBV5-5	CASSLTSGETQYF
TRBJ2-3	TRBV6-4	CASSGSFTDTQYF
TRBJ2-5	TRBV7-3	CASSLSGSLGETQYF
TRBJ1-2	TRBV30	CAWSVQTVSNGYTF
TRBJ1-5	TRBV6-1	CASRGPRSSNQPQHF
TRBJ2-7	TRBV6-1	CASREYYEQYF
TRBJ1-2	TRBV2	CASSAGLSGYTF
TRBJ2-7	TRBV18	CASSPEDHYEQYF
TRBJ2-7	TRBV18	CASSPRPGDPYEQYF
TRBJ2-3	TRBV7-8	CASSSSRARATDTQYF
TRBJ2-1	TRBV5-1	CASSSAGTNNEQFF
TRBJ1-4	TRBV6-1	CASSETGGSKLFF
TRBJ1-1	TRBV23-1	CASSPAPVEAFF
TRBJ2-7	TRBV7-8	CASSLSDSYEQYF
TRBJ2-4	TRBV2	CASGDSGIGNIQYF
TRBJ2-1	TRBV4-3	CASSQDWAGGAGEQFF
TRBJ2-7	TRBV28	CASRELGGTGYEQYF